The clone carrying this T cell receptor (beta chain) appeared once. Its target is unknown. Clones were sequenced by immunoSEQ multiplex PCR, and TCRdb holds only the in-frame ones, with some missing. This table holds tens of thousands of clones, 94% found once. This entry belongs to a study of cytomegalovirus exposure and HLA in healthy donors. In germline, CDR1 is SGHTS, CDR2 YDEGEE. With 3 bases removed from V and 4 bases from J, the gap between germline ends came to 13 bases. CDR3 length equals 14 residues. Study results and caveats: In vitro experiments confirmed that three CMV-associated chains were specific for CMV antigens. In the approximately 130 validation repertoires, approximately 94% of cluster scores exceeded 0, per a later analysis. For cytomegalovirus status, the classifier reportedly gave diagnoses with high specificity and sensitivity. The study designated around 150 TCR beta chains cytomegalovirus-associated.

The receptor's source is a woman between 18 and 29 years old in good health and CMV-seropositive. The chain recombines TRBV5-8 with TRBJ2-5; possibly TRBD2 for D (5 bases). Input material: PBMCs. CDR3: CASSSDRGGETQYF. DNA for the CDR3: TGTGCCAGCAGCTCTGACCGGGGTGGAGAGACCCAGTACTTC.